Following are 10 T cell receptor beta chains from one sample sequenced in a study of patients and donors after allogeneic stem cell transplantation. TCRdb ran MiXCR on the RT-PCR reads and lists one entry per CDR3 protein. The sample consists of about 960,000 distinct CDR3 sequences, over 15% of them appearing once. Sequencing used blood, either unsorted or a sorted T cell fraction (not recorded which). These receptors originate from a human donor who was either an allogeneic HSCT recipient or a stem cell or donor lymphocyte infusion donor (not recorded which). It is not recorded whose cells these are; they may come from a transplant donor.

This chain connects TRBV5-1 to TRBJ1-4; no clear D gene. Germline CDR1 is SGHRS and CDR2 is YFSETQ. Between the trimmed V and J ends, which lost 5 bases and 5 bases, there was a span of 10 bases. The CDR3 covers 13 residues. The chain's CDR3 is CASSPFQNEKLFF. The CDR3 coding sequence is TGCGCCAGCAGTCCCTTCCAGAATGAAAAACTGTTTTTT.

This clonotype showed up just a few times. The J gene is TRBJ2-3, the V gene TRBV5-1; tentatively, D is TRBD1 or TRBD2 (5 bases each). CDR1 is SGHRS, CDR2 YFSETQ, per germline. V was shortened by 4 bases and J by 8 bases, with 23 bases between the two germline ends. The CDR3 has 16 amino acids. As DNA, the CDR3 is TGCGCCAGCAGCGAATTATCCGGGACGCGGCTCGGTACGCAGTATTTT. Protein sequence: CASSELSGTRLGTQYF.

This clonotype came up many times. This CDR3 reads CSAKISATNEKLFF. CDR3 nucleotide sequence: TGCAGCGCCAAAATCTCTGCAACTAATGAAAAACTGTTTTTT. The chain employs TRBV29-1 and TRBJ1-4; D gene unclear. The CDR3 sequence is 14 residues long. Looked up from germline, CDR1 is SQVTM and CDR2 is ANQGSEA. Between the trimmed V and J ends, which lost 7 bases and 0 bases, there was a span of 12 bases.

This CDR3 is CASSADRGVSQPQHF. In DNA, the CDR3 is TGTGCCAGCAGCGCCGACAGGGGGGTCAGTCAGCCCCAGCATTTT. J is TRBJ1-5 and V is TRBV7-8; 9 bases line up with TRBD1. Unmatched junction bases numbered 8, after V lost 5 bases and J lost 6 bases. The CDR3 length is 15 residues. The germline V gene has CDR1 SGHVS and CDR2 FQNEAQ. The full variable domain, its missing parts supplied by reference TRBV7-8 and TRBJ1-5, is GAGVSQSPRYKVAKRGQDVALRCDPISGHVSLFWYQQALGQGPEFLTYFQNEAQLDKSGLPSDRFFAERPEGSVSTLKIQRTQQEDSAVYLCASSADRGVSQPQHFGDGTRLSIL.

This chain uses TRBV5-1 with TRBJ2-1; D is possibly TRBD1 (5 bases). Trimming left V 2 bases short and J 0 bases short, with 15 bases between. Germline V lookup: CDR1 SGHRS, CDR2 YFSETQ. The length of the CDR3 is 17 residues. CDR3 sequence (DNA): TGCGCCAGCAGCTTTTCCCCAGGGTCCAGCTCCTACAATGAGCAGTTCTTC. Protein sequence: CASSFSPGSSSYNEQFF. Combining the CDR3 with reference TRBV5-1 and TRBJ2-1 gives the whole variable domain KAGVTQTPRYLIKTRGQQVTLSCSPISGHRSVSWYQQTPGQGLQFLFEYFSETQRNKGNFPGRFSGRQFSNSRSEMNVSTLELGDSALYLCASSFSPGSSSYNEQFFGPGTRLTVL.

The chain has TRBV7-3 and TRBJ1-2; D ambiguous. The germline V gene encodes CDR1 SGHTA and CDR2 FQGTGA. Trimming removed 1 base from V and 1 base from J, with 16 bases in between. The CDR3 contains 17 residues. CDR3 coding DNA: TGTGCCAGCAGCTTAATCCCCGGACCGAATAATAACTATGGCTACACCTTC. It encodes CASSLIPGPNNNYGYTF.

This clonotype turned up a few times. This chain joins TRBV28 and TRBJ1-4; D ambiguous. The V end lost 5 bases, the J end lost 14 bases, and 15 bases lay between the germline ends. Germline V gives CDR1 MDHEN, CDR2 SYDVKM. There are 12 residues in the CDR3. The CDR3 region is CASSISIKTLFF. CDR3 DNA sequence: TGTGCCAGCAGTATTTCGATAAAAACTCTGTTTTTT. The variable domain in full, with the rest retrieved from reference TRBV28 and TRBJ1-4, is DVKVTQSSRYLVKRTGEKVFLECVQDMDHENMFWYRQDPGLGLRLIYFSYDVKMKEKGDIPEGYSVSREKKERFSLILESASTNQTSMYLCASSISIKTLFFGSGTQLSVL.

This clonotype was observed a few times. V gene TRBV15 combines with J gene TRBJ1-1, with D perhaps TRBD1 (5 bases). The ends were cut back, 2 bases at V and 3 bases at J, with 10 bases in the middle. The CDR3 extends over 14 amino acids. Germline CDR1 reads LNHNV; CDR2 reads YYDKDF (reference sequence). CDR3 nucleotides: TGTGCCACCAGCAGACCTCGGGGGGACACTGAAGCTTTCTTT. Translated: CATSRPRGDTEAFF.

The V call is TRBV20-1, the J call TRBJ1-5; 9 positions match TRBD1. The length of the CDR3 is 13 residues. With 6 bases clipped from V and 6 bases from J, the junction kept 6 bases outside the gene matches. From germline, CDR1 is DFQATT and CDR2 SNEGSKA (reference sequence). CDR3 in amino acids: CSAGTGRAQPQHF. The DNA for the CDR3 is TGCAGTGCCGGGACAGGGAGGGCTCAGCCCCAGCATTTT.

In its sample, this clonotype was seen a few times. The V gene is TRBV20-1, the J gene TRBJ2-4, with TRBD1 as a possible D gene (6 bases). The V end was cut by 6 bases, the J end by 4 bases, with 22 bases between. Germline CDR1 reads DFQATT; CDR2 reads SNEGSKA (reference sequence). The CDR3 sequence is 16 residues long. The CDR3 spells CSAIKQGVRGKNIQYF. Written as DNA, the CDR3 is TGCAGTGCAATTAAACAGGGAGTAAGGGGTAAAAACATTCAGTACTTC.